Listed below are T cell receptor beta chains from one sample, sequenced in a study of neoadjuvant anti-PD-1 for oral cavity cancer. Profiling relied on immunoSEQ multiplex PCR, and the TCRdb table lists in-frame clones only, not all of them. This table has 14,000 or so clones, 65% to 80% appearing once. The sample was PBMCs, taken after nivolumab (anti-PD-1) treatment. These receptors were taken from a person aged 40 to 85 with oral cavity squamous cell carcinoma. The CDR3 runs from the conserved cysteine through the conserved F or W. D genes are given only for firm matches. Not every row has a clone size; where given, it reads once, few, many or a size class.

V gene,J gene,clone size,D gene,CDR3 protein,CDR3 DNA
TRBV5-1,TRBJ2-7,-,TRBD2,CASSTGAGGPFEQYF,TGCGCCAGCAGCACGGGGGCGGGAGGGCCTTTCGAGCAGTACTTC
TRBV7-2,TRBJ2-7,-,-,CASSLAGSAYEQYF,TGTGCCAGCAGCTTAGCTGGTAGCGCCTACGAGCAGTACTTC
TRBV19,TRBJ1-5,-,-,CASSIEDMGNQPQHF,TGTGCCAGTAGTATTGAGGATATGGGCAATCAGCCCCAGCATTTT
TRBV11-2,TRBJ2-1,-,-,CASSSIQGWNEQFF,TGTGCCAGCAGTTCAATCCAGGGGTGGAATGAGCAGTTCTTC
TRBV11-1,TRBJ1-4,-,-,CASSRHGEKLFF,TGTGCCAGCAGCAGACACGGCGAAAAACTGTTTTTT
TRBV5-1,TRBJ1-1,-,-,CASREGSSDTEAFF,TGCGCCAGCAGGGAGGGATCGTCGGACACTGAAGCTTTCTTT
TRBV6-1,TRBJ2-5,-,-,CASSEALETQYF,TGTGCCAGCAGTGAAGCGCTGGAGACCCAGTACTTC
TRBV2,TRBJ2-7,-,TRBD1,CASTRTRDRVSYEQYF,TGTGCCAGCACCCGAACCCGGGACAGGGTCTCCTACGAGCAGTACTTC
TRBV5-6,TRBJ2-3,-,TRBD1,CASSAGQASTDTQYF,TGTGCCAGCAGCGCGGGACAGGCTAGCACAGATACGCAGTATTTT
TRBV30,TRBJ2-3,-,TRBD2,CAWGTSGTDTQYF,TGTGCCTGGGGGACTAGCGGAACAGATACGCAGTATTTT
TRBV7-2,TRBJ1-3,-,TRBD1,CASSLLTLFRTGTGNTIYF,TGTGCCAGCAGCTTACTTACTTTATTTCGGACAGGCACTGGAAACACCATATATTTT
TRBV5-1,TRBJ2-7,-,TRBD1,CASSLASGQGANEQYF,TGCGCCAGCAGCTTGGCGTCGGGACAGGGGGCTAACGAGCAGTACTTC
TRBV4-1,TRBJ2-4,-,TRBD2,CASSSTGLAGAVAKNIQYF,TGCGCCAGCAGCTCTACGGGACTAGCGGGAGCTGTGGCCAAAAACATTCAGTACTTC
TRBV9,TRBJ1-1,-,TRBD1,CASSVTWTGRAFF,TGTGCCAGCAGCGTAACCTGGACAGGCCGGGCTTTCTTT
TRBV18,TRBJ1-5,-,-,CASSTAVTGNQPQHF,TGTGCCAGCTCAACGGCAGTGACGGGCAATCAGCCCCAGCATTTT
TRBV30,TRBJ1-2,-,-,CGSSTGGGYTF,TGTGGATCCTCAACCGGGGGTGGCTACACCTTC
TRBV11-2,TRBJ2-5,-,-,CASSDAGPTLNF,TGTGCCAGCAGCGACGCCGGGCCCACTCTTAACTTC
TRBV10-3,TRBJ2-3,-,-,CAISESIPSKGDTQYF,TGTGCCATCAGTGAGTCGATTCCCAGTAAGGGAGATACGCAGTATTTT
TRBV28,TRBJ1-2,-,-,CASSFPRGPGGYTF,TGTGCCAGCAGTTTCCCCCGGGGGCCCGGGGGCTACACCTTC
TRBV7-9,TRBJ2-7,-,-,CASSFFPRGGREQYF,TGTGCCAGCAGCTTCTTCCCCAGGGGGGGCCGAGAGCAGTACTTC
TRBV2,TRBJ2-7,-,-,CATAGGGTYEQYF,TGTGCCACCGCCGGTGGCGGAACCTACGAGCAGTACTTC
TRBV30,TRBJ2-3,-,TRBD2,CAFASGGNTQYF,TGTGCCTTCGCTAGCGGGGGAAATACGCAGTATTTT
TRBV7-6,TRBJ2-3,once,TRBD2,CASSLGGGADTQYF,TGTGCCAGCAGCTTAGGCGGGGGTGCAGATACGCAGTATTTT
TRBV2,TRBJ2-5,-,-,CASSEAWTDPRLETQYF,TGTGCCAGCAGTGAAGCGTGGACAGATCCAAGGTTAGAGACCCAGTACTTC
TRBV5-1,TRBJ1-3,-,TRBD1,CASSGDRGLGNTIYF,TGCGCCAGCAGCGGGGACAGGGGGCTCGGAAACACCATATATTTT
TRBV4-1,TRBJ2-7,-,-,CASSQSTGSYEQYF,TGCGCCAGCAGCCAGTCGACTGGCTCCTACGAGCAGTACTTC
TRBV5-1,TRBJ1-1,-,-,CASSATHPNTEAFF,TGCGCCAGCAGCGCTACACATCCGAACACTGAAGCTTTCTTT
TRBV25-1,TRBJ2-4,once,-,CASSEYLGRLAKNIQYF,TGTGCCAGCAGTGAATACCTAGGACGGTTAGCCAAAAACATTCAGTACTTC
TRBV10-3,TRBJ2-7,few,-,CAIRGRLSYEQYF,TGTGCCATCCGTGGACGGCTCTCCTACGAGCAGTACTTC
TRBV6-1,TRBJ1-5,-,-,CASSEVKARNQPQHF,TGTGCCAGCAGTGAAGTCAAGGCGAGAAATCAGCCCCAGCATTTT
TRBV29-1,TRBJ2-5,-,-,CSAKHRVGETQYF,TGCAGCGCTAAACACAGGGTTGGAGAGACCCAGTACTTC
TRBV9,TRBJ1-3,-,-,CASGTFGGNTIYF,TGTGCCAGCGGCACCTTCGGTGGAAACACCATATATTTT
TRBV5-1,TRBJ2-1,-,TRBD2,CASSLFLAGAGNEQFF,TGCGCCAGCAGCTTGTTCCTAGCGGGGGCTGGGAATGAGCAGTTCTTC
TRBV7-9,TRBJ1-1,-,TRBD1,CASSSVMDRVKTEAFF,TGTGCCAGCAGCTCAGTAATGGACAGGGTGAAGACGGAAGCTTTCTTT
TRBV5-5,TRBJ2-5,-,-,CASSLGLTTQETQYF,TGTGCCAGCAGCTTGGGACTGACGACCCAAGAGACCCAGTACTTC
TRBV25-1,TRBJ2-4,-,-,CASSGTGSVAIQYF,TGTGCCAGCAGTGGAACAGGGTCTGTCGCCATTCAGTACTTC
TRBV6-6,TRBJ2-3,-,TRBD1,CASNQQGASTDTQYF,TGTGCCAGCAATCAACAGGGGGCGAGCACAGATACGCAGTATTTT
TRBV12-5,TRBJ1-5,-,-,CASGPLAVQPQHF,TGTGCTAGTGGTCCTTTGGCGGTTCAGCCCCAGCATTTT
TRBV9,TRBJ1-2,-,TRBD1,CASSVGLGTGGDGYTF,TGTGCCAGCAGCGTAGGGTTGGGGACAGGGGGCGATGGCTACACCTTC
TRBV5-4,TRBJ2-7,-,TRBD1,CASSRPGQVYEQYF,TGTGCCAGCAGCCGCCCGGGACAGGTTTACGAGCAGTACTTC
TRBV10-2,TRBJ1-2,-,-,CASSTGDYGYTF,TGCGCCAGCAGTACTGGCGACTATGGCTACACCTTC
TRBV5-6,TRBJ1-6,-,TRBD1,CASSNGQGNSPLHF,TGTGCCAGCAGTAACGGACAGGGAAATTCACCCCTCCACTTT
TRBV27,TRBJ2-3,-,-,CATGDTDTQYF,TGTGCCACCGGGGACACAGATACGCAGTATTTT
TRBV28,TRBJ1-5,-,-,CASRQTGTVSSQPQHF,TGTGCCAGCAGGCAAACCGGGACCGTATCTTCTCAGCCCCAGCATTTT
TRBV27,TRBJ2-2,-,TRBD1,CASSANRDRTPGELFF,TGTGCCAGCAGCGCCAACCGGGACAGGACTCCCGGGGAGCTGTTTTTT
TRBV27,TRBJ2-1,once,-,CASSLISSGKAHEQFF,TGTGCCAGCAGTTTAATCTCGAGCGGTAAGGCGCATGAGCAGTTCTTC
TRBV5-1,TRBJ2-5,-,-,CASSLAAVYQETQYF,TGCGCCAGCAGCTTGGCCGCTGTGTACCAAGAGACCCAGTACTTC